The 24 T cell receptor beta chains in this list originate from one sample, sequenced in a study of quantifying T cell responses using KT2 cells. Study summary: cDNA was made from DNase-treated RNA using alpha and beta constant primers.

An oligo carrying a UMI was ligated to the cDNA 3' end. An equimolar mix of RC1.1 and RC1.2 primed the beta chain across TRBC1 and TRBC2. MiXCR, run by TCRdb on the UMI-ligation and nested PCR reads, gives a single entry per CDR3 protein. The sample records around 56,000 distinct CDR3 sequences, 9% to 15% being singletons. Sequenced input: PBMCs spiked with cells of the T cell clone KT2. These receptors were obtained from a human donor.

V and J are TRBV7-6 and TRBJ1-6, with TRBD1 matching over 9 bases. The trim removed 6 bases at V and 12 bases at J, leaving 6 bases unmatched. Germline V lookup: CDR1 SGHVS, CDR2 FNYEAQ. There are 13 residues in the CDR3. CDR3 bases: TGTGCCAGCAGTCTAGACAGGGGGAGACCCCTCCACTTT. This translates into CASSLDRGRPLHF.

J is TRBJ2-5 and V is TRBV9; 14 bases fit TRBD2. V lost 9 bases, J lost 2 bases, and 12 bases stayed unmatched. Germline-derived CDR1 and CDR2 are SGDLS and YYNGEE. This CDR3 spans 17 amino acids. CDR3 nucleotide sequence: TGTGCCACCACAAAGGAGGGGACTAGCGGGGGTCAAGAGACCCAGTACTTC. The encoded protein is CATTKEGTSGGQETQYF. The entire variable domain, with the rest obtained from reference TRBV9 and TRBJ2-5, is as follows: DSGVTQTPKHLITATGQRVTLRCSPRSGDLSVYWYQQSLDQGLQFLIQYYNGEERAKGNILERFSAQQFPDLHSELNLSSLELGDSALYFCATTKEGTSGGQETQYFGPGTRLLVL.

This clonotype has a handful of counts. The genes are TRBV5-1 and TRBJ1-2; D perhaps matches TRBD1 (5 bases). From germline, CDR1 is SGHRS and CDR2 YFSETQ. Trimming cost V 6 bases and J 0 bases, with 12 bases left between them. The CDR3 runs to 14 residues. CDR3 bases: TGCGCCAGCACCAGGGACGGGACTAACTATGGCTACACCTTC. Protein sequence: CASTRDGTNYGYTF.

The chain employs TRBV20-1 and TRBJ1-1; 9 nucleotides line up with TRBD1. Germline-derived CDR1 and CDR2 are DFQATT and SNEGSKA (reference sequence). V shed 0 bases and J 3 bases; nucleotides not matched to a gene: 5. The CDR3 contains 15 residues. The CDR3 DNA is TGCAGTGCTAGAGATGCCGGGACAGGGTACACTGAAGCTTTCTTT. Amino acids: CSARDAGTGYTEAFF.

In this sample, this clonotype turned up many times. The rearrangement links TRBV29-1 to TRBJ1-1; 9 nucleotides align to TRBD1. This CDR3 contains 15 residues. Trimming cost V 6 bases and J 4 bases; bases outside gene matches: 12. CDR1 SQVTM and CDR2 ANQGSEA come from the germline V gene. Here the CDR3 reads CSVAGTGPDGTEAFF. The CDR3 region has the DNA TGCAGCGTGGCCGGGACAGGGCCGGACGGCACTGAAGCTTTCTTT.

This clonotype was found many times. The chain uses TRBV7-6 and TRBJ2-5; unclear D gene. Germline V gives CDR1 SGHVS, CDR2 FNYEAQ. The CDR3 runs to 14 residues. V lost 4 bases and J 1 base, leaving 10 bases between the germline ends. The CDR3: CASSSGLVQETQYF. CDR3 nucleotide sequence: TGTGCCAGCAGCTCCGGTTTGGTCCAAGAGACCCAGTACTTC.

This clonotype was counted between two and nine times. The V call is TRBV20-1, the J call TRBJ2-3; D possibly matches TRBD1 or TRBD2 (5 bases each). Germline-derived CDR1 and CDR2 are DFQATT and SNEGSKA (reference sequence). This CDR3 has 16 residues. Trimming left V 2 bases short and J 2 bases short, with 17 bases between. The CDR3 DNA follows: TGCAGTGCTAGACCACCCTCCGGGGCAATCACAGATACGCAGTATTTT. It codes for CSARPPSGAITDTQYF.

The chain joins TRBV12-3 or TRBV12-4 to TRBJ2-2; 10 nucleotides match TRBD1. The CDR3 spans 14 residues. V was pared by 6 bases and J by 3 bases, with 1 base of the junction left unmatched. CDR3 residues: CASRTGGYTGELFF. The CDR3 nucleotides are TGTGCCAGCAGGACAGGGGGCTACACCGGGGAGCTGTTTTTT.

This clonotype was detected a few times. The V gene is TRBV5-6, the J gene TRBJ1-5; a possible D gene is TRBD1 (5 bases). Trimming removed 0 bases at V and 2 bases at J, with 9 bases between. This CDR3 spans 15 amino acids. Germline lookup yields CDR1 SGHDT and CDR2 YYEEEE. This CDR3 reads CASSLGGAGNQPQHF. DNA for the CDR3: TGTGCCAGCAGCTTGGGCGGGGCGGGCAATCAGCCCCAGCATTTT.

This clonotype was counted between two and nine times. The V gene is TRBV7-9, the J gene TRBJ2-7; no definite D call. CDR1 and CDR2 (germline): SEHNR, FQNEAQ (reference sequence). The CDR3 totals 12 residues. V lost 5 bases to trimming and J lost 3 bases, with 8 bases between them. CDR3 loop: CASSHQNYEQYF. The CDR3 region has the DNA TGTGCCAGCAGCCACCAAAACTACGAGCAGTACTTC. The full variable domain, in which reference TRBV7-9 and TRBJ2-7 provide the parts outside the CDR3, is DTGVSQNPRHKITKRGQNVTFRCDPISEHNRLYWYRQTLGQGPEFLTYFQNEAQLEKSRLLSDRFSAERPKGSFSTLEIQRTEQGDSAMYLCASSHQNYEQYFGPGTRLTVT.

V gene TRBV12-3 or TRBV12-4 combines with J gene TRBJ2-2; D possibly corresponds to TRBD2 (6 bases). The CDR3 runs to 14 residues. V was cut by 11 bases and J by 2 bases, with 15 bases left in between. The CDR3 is CAYRDSLNTGELFF. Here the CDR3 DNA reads TGTGCCTACCGGGACTCACTCAACACCGGGGAGCTGTTTTTT.

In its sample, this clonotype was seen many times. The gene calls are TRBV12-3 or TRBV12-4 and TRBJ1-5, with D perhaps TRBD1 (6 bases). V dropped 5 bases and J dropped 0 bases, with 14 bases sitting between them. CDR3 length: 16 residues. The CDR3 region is CASSMTGVNSNQPQHF. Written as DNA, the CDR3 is TGTGCCAGCAGTATGACAGGAGTAAATAGCAATCAGCCCCAGCATTTT.

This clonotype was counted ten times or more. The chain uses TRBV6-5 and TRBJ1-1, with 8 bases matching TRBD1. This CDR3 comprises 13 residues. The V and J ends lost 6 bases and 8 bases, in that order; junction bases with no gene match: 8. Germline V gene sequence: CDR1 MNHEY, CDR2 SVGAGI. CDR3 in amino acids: CASSRGTGREAFF. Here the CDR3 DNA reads TGTGCCAGCAGCCGCGGGACAGGTAGAGAAGCTTTCTTT.

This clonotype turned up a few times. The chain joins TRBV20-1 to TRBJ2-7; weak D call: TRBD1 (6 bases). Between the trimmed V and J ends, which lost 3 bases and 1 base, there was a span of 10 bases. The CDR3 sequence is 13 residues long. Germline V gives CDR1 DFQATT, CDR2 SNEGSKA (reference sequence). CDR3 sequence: CSASQGLSYEQYF. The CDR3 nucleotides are TGCAGTGCTAGTCAGGGGCTATCCTACGAGCAGTACTTC.

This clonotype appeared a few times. The CDR3 protein is CASSLMYLTTGGADYGYTF. CDR3 bases: TGTGCCAGCAGCTTGATGTATTTAACTACAGGGGGCGCGGACTATGGCTACACCTTC. This rearrangement joins TRBV5-4 to TRBJ1-2; TRBD1 matches at 9 bases. This CDR3 contains 19 residues. Germline trimming cut 1 base from V and 3 bases from J; bases unmatched to any gene: 16. CDR1 and CDR2 (germline): SGHNT, YYREEE (reference sequence).

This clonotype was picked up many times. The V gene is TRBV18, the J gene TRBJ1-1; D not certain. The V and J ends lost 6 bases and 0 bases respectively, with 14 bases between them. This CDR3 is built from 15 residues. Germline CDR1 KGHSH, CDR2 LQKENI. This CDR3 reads CASSPAKSMNTEAFF. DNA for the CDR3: TGTGCCAGCTCCCCCGCCAAAAGTATGAACACTGAAGCTTTCTTT. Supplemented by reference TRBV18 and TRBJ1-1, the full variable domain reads NAGVMQNPRHLVRRRGQEARLRCSPMKGHSHVYWYRQLPEEGLKFMVYLQKENIIDESGMPKERFSAEFPKEGPSILRIQQVVRGDSAAYFCASSPAKSMNTEAFFGQGTRLTVV.

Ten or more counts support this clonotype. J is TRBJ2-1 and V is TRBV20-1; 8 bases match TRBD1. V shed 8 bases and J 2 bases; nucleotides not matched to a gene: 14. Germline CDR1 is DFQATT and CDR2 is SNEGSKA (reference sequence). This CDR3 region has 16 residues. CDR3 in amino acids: CSTQIPRTGTYNEQFF. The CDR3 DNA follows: TGCAGTACCCAAATTCCTCGGACAGGGACCTACAATGAGCAGTTCTTC.

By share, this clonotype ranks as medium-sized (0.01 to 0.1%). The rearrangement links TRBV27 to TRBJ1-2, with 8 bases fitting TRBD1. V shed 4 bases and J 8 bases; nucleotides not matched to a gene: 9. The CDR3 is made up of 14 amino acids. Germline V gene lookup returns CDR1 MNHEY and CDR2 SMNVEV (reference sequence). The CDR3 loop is CASSSGTGSKGYTF. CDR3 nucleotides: TGTGCCAGCAGTTCCGGGACAGGTTCGAAAGGCTACACCTTC.

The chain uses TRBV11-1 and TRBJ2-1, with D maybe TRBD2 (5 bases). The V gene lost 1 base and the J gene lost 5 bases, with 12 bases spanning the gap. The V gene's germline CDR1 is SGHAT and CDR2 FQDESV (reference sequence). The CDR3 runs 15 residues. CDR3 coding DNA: TGTGCCAGCAGCTTAGGAACCGGGAACCACAATGAGCAGTTCTTC. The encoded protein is CASSLGTGNHNEQFF.

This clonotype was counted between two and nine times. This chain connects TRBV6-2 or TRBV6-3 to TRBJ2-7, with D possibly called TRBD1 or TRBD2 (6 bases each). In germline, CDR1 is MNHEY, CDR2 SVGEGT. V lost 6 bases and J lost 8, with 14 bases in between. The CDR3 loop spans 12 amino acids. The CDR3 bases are TGTGCCAGCAGCCCCGGGGGCCGGAAGCAGTACTTC. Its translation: CASSPGGRKQYF.

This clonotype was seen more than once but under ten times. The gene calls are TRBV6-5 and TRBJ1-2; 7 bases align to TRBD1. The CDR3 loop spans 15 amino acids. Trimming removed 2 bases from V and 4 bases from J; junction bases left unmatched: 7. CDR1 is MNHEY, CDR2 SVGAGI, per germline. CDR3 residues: CASSYRDRELYGYTF. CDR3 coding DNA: TGTGCCAGCAGTTACCGCGACAGGGAACTCTATGGCTACACCTTC.

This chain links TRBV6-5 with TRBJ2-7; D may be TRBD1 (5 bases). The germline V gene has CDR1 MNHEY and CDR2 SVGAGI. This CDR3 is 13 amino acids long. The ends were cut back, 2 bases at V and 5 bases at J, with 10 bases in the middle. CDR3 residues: CASSYRGTDEQYF. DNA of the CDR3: TGTGCCAGCAGTTACAGGGGTACAGACGAGCAGTACTTC.

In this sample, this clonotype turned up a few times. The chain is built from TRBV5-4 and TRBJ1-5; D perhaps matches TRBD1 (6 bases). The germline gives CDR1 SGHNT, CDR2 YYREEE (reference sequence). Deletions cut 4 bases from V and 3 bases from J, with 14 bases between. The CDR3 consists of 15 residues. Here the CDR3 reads CASSTSTGFNQPQHF. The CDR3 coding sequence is TGTGCCAGCAGCACCAGCACAGGGTTCAATCAGCCCCAGCATTTT.

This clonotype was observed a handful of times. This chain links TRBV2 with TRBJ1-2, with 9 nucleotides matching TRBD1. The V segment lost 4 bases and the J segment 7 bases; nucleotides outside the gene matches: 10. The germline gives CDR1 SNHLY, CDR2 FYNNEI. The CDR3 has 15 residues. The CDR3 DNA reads TGTGCCAGCAGTGCACCGGGACAGGGTTGGGTTGGCTACACCTTC. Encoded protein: CASSAPGQGWVGYTF.